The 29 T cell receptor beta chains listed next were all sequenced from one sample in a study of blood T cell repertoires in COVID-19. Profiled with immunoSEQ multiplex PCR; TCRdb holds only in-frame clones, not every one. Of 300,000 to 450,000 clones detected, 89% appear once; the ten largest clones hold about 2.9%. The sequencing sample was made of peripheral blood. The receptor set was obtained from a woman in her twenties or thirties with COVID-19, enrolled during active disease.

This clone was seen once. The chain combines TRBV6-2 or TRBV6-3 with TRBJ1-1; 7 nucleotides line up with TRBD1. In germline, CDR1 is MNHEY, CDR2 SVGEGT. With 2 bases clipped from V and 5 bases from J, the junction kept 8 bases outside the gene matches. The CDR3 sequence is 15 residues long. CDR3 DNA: TGTGCCAGCAGTTACGCCAGGGGGAGAGGGACTGAAGCTTTCTTT. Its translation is CASSYARGRGTEAFF.

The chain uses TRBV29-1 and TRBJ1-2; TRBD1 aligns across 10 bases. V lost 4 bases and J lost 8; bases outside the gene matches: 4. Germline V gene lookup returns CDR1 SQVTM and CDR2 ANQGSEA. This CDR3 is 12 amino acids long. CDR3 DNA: TGCAGCGTTGGGGGGACAGGGGAGGGCTACACCTTC. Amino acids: CSVGGTGEGYTF.

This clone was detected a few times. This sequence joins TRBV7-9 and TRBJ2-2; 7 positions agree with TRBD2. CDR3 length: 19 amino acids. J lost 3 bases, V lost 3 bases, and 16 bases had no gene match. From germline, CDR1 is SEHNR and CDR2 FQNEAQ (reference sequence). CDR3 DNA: TGTGCCAGCAGCTTCGATCCTAGCGGAGCGGCCGGGGACACCGGGGAGCTGTTTTTT. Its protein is CASSFDPSGAAGDTGELFF. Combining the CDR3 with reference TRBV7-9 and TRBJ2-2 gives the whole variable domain DTGVSQNPRHKITKRGQNVTFRCDPISEHNRLYWYRQTLGQGPEFLTYFQNEAQLEKSRLLSDRFSAERPKGSFSTLEIQRTEQGDSAMYLCASSFDPSGAAGDTGELFFGEGSRLTVL.

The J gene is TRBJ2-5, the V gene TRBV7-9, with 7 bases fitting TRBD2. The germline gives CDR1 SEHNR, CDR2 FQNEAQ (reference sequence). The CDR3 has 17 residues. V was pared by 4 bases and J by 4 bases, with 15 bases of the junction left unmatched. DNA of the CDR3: TGTGCCAGCAGCTCGGGGGGTAGCGGCCTGCGCACAGAGACCCAGTACTTC. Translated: CASSSGGSGLRTETQYF.

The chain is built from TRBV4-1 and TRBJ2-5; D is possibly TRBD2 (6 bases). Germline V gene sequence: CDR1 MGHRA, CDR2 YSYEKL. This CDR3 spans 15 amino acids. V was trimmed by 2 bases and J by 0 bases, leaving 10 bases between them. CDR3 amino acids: CASSQNSGNQETQYF. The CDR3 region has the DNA TGCGCCAGCAGCCAAAATAGCGGAAACCAAGAGACCCAGTACTTC.

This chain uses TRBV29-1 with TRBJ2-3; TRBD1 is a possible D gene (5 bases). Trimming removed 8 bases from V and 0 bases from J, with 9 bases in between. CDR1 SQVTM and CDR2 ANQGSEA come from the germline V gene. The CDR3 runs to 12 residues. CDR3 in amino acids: CSTGLSTDTQYF. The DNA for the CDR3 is TGCAGCACAGGCCTCAGCACAGATACGCAGTATTTT.

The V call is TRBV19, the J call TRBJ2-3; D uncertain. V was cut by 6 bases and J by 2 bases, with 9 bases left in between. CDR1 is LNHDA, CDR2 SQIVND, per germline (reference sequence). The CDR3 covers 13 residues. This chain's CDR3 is CASRLATTDTQYF. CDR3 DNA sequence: TGTGCCAGTAGACTTGCTACCACAGATACGCAGTATTTT.

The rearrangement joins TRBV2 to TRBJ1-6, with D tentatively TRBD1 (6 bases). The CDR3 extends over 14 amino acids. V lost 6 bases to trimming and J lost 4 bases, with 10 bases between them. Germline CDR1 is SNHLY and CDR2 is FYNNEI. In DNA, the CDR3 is TGTGCCAGCAGGGACAGACGGTATAATTCACCCCTCCACTTT. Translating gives CASRDRRYNSPLHF.

Here the CDR3 DNA reads TGTGCCAGCAGCTCATCCTCGGGACAGAGTATTGGTCAGCCCCAGCATTTT. It codes for CASSSSSGQSIGQPQHF. This chain uses TRBV28 with TRBJ1-5, with 7 bases that match TRBD1. V lost 6 bases and J lost 6; bases outside the gene matches: 17. The germline V gene has CDR1 MDHEN and CDR2 SYDVKM. The CDR3 has 17 amino acids.

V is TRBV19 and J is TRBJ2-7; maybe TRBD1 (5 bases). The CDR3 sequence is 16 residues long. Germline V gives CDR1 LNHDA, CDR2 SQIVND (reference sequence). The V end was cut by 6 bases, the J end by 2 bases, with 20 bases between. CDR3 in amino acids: CASRTSHYDSPYEQYV. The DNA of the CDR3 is TGTGCCAGTAGAACCTCCCACTACGACAGCCCCTACGAGCAGTACGTC.

The CDR3 bases are TGCGCCAGCAGCCAAGCCTTAGCGGGAGCTGAGCAGTTCTTC. Translation: CASSQALAGAEQFF. The chain links TRBV4-1 to TRBJ2-1; 9 bases line up with TRBD2. CDR1 MGHRA and CDR2 YSYEKL come from the germline V gene. The CDR3 is 14 residues long. V dropped 1 base and J dropped 9; count of bases not matched to a gene: 4.

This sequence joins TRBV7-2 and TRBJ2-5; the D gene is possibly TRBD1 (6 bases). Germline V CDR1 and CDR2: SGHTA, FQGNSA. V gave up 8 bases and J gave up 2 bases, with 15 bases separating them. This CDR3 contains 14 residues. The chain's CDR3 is CASGKGVPQETQYF. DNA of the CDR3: TGTGCCAGCGGGAAGGGGGTACCTCAAGAGACCCAGTACTTC.

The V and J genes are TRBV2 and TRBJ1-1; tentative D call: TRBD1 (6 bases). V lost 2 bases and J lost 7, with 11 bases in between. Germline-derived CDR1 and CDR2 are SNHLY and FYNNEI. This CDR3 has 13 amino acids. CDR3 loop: CASSEMGAGEAFF. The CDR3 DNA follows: TGTGCCAGCAGTGAAATGGGGGCGGGTGAAGCTTTCTTT.

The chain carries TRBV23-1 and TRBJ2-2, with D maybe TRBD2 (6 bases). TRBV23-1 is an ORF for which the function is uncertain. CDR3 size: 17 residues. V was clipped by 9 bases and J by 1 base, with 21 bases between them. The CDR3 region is CARKEEGRGRNTGELFF. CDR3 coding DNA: TGCGCCAGGAAGGAGGAGGGGCGTGGGCGGAACACCGGGGAGCTGTTTTTT.

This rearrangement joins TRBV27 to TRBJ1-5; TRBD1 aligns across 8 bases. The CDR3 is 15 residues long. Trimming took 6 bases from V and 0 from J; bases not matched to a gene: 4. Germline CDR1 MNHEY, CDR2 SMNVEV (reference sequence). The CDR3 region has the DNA TGTGCCAGCAGCCATGACAGGGGTAGCAATCAGCCCCAGCATTTT. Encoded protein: CASSHDRGSNQPQHF.

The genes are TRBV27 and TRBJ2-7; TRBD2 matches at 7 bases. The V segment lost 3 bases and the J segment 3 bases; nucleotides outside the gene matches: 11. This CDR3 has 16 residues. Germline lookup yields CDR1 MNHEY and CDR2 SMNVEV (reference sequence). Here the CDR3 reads CASSFIPRTRYYEQYV. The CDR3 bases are TGTGCCAGCAGTTTCATCCCTAGGACTAGATACTACGAGCAGTACGTC.

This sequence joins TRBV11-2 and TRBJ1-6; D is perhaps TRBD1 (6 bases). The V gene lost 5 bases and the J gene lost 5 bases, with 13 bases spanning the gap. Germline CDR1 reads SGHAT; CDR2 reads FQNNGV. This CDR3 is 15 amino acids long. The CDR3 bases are TGTGCCAGCAGCCTTACAGGGCAAGATAATTCACCCCTCCACTTT. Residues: CASSLTGQDNSPLHF.

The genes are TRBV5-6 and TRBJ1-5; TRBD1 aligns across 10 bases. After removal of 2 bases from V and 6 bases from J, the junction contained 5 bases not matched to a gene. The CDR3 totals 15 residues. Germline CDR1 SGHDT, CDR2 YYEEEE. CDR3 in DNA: TGTGCCAGCAGCTTCGGGACAGGGGCCAGTCAGCCCCAGCATTTT. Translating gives CASSFGTGASQPQHF.

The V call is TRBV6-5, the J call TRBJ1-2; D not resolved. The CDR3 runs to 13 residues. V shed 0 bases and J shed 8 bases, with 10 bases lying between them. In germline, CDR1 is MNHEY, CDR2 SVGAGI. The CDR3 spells CASSYSIGSGYTF. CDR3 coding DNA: TGTGCCAGCAGTTACTCGATTGGGAGCGGCTACACCTTC.

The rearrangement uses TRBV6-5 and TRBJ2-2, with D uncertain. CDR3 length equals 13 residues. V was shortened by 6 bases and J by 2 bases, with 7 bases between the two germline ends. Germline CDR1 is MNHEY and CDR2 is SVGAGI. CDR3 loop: CASSMANTGELFF. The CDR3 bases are TGTGCCAGCAGCATGGCTAACACCGGGGAGCTGTTTTTT.

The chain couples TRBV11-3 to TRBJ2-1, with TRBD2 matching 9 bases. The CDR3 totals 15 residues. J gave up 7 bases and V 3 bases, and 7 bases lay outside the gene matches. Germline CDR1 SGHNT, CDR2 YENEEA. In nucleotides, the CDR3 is TGTGCCAGCAGCTTCGCGGGGGGGCCTGCAAATGAGCAGTTCTTC. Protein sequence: CASSFAGGPANEQFF.

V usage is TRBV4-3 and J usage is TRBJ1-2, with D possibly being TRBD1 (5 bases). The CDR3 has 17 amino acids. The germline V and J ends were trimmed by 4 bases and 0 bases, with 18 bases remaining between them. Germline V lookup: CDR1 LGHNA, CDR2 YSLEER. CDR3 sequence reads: CASSPQAGVATNYGYTF. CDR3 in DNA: TGCGCCAGCAGCCCTCAGGCGGGGGTCGCTACTAACTATGGCTACACCTTC.

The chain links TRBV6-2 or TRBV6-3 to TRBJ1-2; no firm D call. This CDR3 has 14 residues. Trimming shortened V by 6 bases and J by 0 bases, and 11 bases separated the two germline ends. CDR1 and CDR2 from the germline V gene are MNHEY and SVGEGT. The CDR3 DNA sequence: TGTGCCAGCAGCCTCGAGGGAGCTAACTATGGCTACACCTTC. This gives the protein CASSLEGANYGYTF.

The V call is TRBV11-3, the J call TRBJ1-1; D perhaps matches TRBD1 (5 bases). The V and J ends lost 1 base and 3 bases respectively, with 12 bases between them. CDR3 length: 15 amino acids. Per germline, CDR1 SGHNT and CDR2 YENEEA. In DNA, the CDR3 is TGTGCCAGCAGCTTAGGAAGGTTAGGGGACACTGAAGCTTTCTTT. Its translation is CASSLGRLGDTEAFF.

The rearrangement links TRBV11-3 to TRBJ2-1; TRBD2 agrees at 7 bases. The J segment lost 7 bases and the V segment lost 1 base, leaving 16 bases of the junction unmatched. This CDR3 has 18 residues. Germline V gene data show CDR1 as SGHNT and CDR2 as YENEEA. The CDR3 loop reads CASSLALPWDYLTNEQFF. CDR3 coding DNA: TGTGCCAGCAGCTTAGCATTGCCTTGGGACTATCTGACGAATGAGCAGTTCTTC.

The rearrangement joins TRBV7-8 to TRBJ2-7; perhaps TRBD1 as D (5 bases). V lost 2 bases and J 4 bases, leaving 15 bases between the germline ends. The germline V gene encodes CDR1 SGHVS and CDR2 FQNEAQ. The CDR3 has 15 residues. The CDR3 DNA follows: TGTGCCAGCAGCTTAAGGCCCAGGGCTAGGTACGAGCAGTACTTC. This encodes CASSLRPRARYEQYF.

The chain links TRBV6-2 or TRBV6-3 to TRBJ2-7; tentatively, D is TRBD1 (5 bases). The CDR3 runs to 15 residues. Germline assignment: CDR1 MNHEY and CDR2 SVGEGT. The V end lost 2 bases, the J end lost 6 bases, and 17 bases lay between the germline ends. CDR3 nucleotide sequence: TGTGCCAGCAGTTACGTGGGGCAGGGTCAGGGCGAGCAGTACTTC. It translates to CASSYVGQGQGEQYF.

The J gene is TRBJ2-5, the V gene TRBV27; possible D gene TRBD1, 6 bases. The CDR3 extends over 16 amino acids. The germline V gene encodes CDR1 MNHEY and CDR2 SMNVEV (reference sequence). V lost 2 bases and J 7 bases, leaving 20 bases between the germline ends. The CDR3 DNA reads TGTGCCAGCAGTTTAACCTCGAGGGACATTAGAAGGACCCAGTACTTC. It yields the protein CASSLTSRDIRRTQYF.

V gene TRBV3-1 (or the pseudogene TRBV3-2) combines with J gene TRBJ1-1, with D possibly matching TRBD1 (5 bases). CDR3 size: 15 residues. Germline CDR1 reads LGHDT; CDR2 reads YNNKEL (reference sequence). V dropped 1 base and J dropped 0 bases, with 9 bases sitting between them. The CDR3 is CASSQAAGVNTEAFF. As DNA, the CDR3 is TGTGCCAGCAGCCAAGCTGCGGGGGTGAACACTGAAGCTTTCTTT.